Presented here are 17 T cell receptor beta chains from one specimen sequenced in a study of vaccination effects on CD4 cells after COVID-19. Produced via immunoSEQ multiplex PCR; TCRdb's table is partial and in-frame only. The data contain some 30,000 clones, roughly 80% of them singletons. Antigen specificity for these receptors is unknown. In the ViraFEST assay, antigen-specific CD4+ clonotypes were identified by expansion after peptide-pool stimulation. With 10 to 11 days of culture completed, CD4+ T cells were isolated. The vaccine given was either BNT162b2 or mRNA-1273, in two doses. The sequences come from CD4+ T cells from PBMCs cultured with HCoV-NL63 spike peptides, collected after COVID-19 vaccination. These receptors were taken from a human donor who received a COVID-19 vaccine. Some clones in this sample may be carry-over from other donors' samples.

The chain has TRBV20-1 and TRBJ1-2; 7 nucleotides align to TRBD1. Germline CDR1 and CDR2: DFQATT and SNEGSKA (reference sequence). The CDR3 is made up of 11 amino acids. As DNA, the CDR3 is TGCGGGTCCCGACAGGGTTATGGCTACACCTTC. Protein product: CGSRQGYGYTF.

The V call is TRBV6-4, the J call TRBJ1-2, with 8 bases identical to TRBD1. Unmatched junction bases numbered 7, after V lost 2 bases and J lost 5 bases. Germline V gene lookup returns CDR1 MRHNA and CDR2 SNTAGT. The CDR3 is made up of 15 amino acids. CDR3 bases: TGTGCCAGCAGTGACCCGACAGGGGAAAATTATGGCTACACCTTC. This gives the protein CASSDPTGENYGYTF.

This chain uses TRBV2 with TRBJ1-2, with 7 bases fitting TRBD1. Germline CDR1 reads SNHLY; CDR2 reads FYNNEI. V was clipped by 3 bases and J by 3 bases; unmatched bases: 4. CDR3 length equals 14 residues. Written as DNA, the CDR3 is TGTGCCAGCAGTGACGGTCAGGGGGACTATGGCTACACCTTC. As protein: CASSDGQGDYGYTF.

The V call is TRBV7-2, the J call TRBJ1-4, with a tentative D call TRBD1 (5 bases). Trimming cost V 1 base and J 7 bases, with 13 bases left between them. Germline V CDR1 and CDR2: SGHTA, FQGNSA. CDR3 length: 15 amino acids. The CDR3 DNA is TGTGCCAGCAGCTTAGTATGGGGGAACGGTGAAAAACTGTTTTTT. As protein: CASSLVWGNGEKLFF.

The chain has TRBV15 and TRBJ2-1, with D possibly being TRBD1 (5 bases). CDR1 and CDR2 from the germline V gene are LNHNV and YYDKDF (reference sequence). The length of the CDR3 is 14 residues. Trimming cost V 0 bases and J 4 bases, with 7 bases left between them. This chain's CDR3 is CATSREPGYNEQFF. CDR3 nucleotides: TGTGCCACCAGCAGAGAGCCAGGGTACAATGAGCAGTTCTTC.

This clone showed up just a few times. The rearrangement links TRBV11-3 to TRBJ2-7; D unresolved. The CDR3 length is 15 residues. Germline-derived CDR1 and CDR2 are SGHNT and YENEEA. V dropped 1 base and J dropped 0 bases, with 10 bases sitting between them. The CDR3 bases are TGTGCCAGCAGCTTAGGCGGAAGGAGCTCCTACGAGCAGTACGTC. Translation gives CASSLGGRSSYEQYV.

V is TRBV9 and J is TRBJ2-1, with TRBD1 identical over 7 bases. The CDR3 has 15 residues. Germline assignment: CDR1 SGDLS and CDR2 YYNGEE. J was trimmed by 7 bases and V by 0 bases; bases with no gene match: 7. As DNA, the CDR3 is TGTGCCAGCAGCGTAGGGACAGGTATTAAGAATGAGCAGTTCTTC. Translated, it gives CASSVGTGIKNEQFF.

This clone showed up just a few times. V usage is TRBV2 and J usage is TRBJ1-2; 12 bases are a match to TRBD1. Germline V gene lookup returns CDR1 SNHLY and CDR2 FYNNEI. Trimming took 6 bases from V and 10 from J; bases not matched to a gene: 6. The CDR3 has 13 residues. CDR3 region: CASSGTGGADYTF. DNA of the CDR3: TGTGCCAGCAGCGGGACAGGGGGCGCGGACTACACCTTC.

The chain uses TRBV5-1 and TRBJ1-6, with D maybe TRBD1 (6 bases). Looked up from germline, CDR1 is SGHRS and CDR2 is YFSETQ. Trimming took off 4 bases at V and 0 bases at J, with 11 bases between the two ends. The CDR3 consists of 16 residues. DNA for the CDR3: TGCGCCAGCAGCCTTACAGGGAGCTCCTATAATTCACCCCTCCACTTT. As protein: CASSLTGSSYNSPLHF. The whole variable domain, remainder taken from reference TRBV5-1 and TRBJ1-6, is KAGVTQTPRYLIKTRGQQVTLSCSPISGHRSVSWYQQTPGQGLQFLFEYFSETQRNKGNFPGRFSGRQFSNSRSEMNVSTLELGDSALYLCASSLTGSSYNSPLHFGNGTRLTVT.

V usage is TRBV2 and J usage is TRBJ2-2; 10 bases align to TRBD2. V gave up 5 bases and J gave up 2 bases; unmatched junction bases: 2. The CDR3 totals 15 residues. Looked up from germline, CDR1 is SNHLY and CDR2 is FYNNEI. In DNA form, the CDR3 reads TGTGCCAGCAGTTGGACTAGCGGCAACACCGGGGAGCTGTTTTTT. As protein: CASSWTSGNTGELFF.

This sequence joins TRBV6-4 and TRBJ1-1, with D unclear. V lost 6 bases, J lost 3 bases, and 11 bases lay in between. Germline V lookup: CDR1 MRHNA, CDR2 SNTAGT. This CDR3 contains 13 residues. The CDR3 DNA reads TGTGCCAGCAGGGTGGAAGCTGACACTGAAGCTTTCTTT. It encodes CASRVEADTEAFF.

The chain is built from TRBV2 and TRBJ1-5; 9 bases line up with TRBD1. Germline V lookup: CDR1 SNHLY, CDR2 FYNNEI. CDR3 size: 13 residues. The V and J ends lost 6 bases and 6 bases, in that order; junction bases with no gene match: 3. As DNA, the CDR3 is TGTGCCAGCAGACAGGGGGCGAGTCAGCCCCAGCATTTT. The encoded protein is CASRQGASQPQHF.

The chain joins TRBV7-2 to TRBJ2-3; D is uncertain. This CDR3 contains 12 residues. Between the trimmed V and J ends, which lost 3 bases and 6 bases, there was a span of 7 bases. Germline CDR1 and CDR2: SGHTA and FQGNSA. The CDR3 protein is CASSFSFDTQYF. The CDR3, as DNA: TGTGCCAGCAGCTTTTCCTTCGATACGCAGTATTTT.

CDR3 sequence reads: CASSFGIQETQYF. In DNA, the CDR3 is TGTGCCAGCAGCTTCGGCATACAAGAGACCCAGTACTTC. The V call is TRBV7-9, the J call TRBJ2-5; D ambiguous. CDR1 SEHNR and CDR2 FQNEAQ come from the germline V gene (reference sequence). The V gene lost 3 bases and the J gene lost 2 bases, with 7 bases spanning the gap. The CDR3 is 13 amino acids.

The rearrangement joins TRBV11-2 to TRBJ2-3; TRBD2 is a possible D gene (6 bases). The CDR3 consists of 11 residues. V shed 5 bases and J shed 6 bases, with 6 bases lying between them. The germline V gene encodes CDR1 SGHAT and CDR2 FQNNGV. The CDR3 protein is CASSGGDTQYF. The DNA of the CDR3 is TGTGCCAGCAGCGGGGGGGATACGCAGTATTTT.

CDR3 sequence: CASSIGGTGGNQPQHF. CDR3 DNA: TGTGCCAGTAGTATTGGCGGGACAGGGGGCAATCAGCCCCAGCATTTT. The gene calls are TRBV19 and TRBJ1-5, with 10 bases matching TRBD1. The germline V gene encodes CDR1 LNHDA and CDR2 SQIVND (reference sequence). CDR3 length: 16 residues. The ends lost 3 bases at V and 2 bases at J; junction bases unmatched: 4.

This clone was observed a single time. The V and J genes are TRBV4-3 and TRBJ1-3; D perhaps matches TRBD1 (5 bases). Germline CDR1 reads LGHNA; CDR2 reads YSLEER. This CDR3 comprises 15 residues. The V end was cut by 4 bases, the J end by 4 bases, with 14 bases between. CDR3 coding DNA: TGCGCCAGCAGCCGGGCGGGGGTGGAGGGAAACACCATATATTTT. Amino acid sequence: CASSRAGVEGNTIYF.